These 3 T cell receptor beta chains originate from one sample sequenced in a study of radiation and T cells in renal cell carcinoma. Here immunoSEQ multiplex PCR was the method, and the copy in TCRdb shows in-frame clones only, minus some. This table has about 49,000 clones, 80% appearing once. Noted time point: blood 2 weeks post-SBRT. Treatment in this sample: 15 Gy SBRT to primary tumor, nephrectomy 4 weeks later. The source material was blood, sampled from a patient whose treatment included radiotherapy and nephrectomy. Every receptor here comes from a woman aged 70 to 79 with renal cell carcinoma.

The CDR3 spells CASSLEANQPQHF. The CDR3 DNA reads as TGTGCCAGCAGCTTGGAAGCCAATCAGCCCCAGCATTTT. V gene TRBV7-8 combines with J gene TRBJ1-5; no clear D gene. Trimming stripped 3 bases from V and 3 bases from J, with 6 bases between. Germline CDR1 SGHVS, CDR2 FQNEAQ. This CDR3 contains 13 residues.

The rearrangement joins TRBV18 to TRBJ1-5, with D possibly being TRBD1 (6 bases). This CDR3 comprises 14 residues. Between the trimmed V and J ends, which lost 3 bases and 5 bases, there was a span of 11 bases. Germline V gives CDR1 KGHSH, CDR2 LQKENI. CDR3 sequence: CASSPTQGHQPQHF. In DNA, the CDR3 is TGTGCCAGCTCACCGACCCAGGGGCATCAGCCCCAGCATTTT. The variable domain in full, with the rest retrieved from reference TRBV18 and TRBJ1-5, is NAGVMQNPRHLVRRRGQEARLRCSPMKGHSHVYWYRQLPEEGLKFMVYLQKENIIDESGMPKERFSAEFPKEGPSILRIQQVVRGDSAAYFCASSPTQGHQPQHFGDGTRLSIL.

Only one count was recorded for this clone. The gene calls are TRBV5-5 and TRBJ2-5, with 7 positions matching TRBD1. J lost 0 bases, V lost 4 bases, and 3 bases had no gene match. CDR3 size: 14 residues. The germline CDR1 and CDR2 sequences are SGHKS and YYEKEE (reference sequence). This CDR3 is CASSRQGDQETQYF. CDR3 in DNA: TGTGCCAGCAGCCGACAGGGTGACCAAGAGACCCAGTACTTC.